What follows are 18 T cell receptor beta chains derived from one specimen sequenced in a study of Ad26.COV2.S vaccination and SARS-CoV-2 variants. Treatment defined: roughly 18 received Ad26.COV2.S at low or high dose, single or two shots; about 5 received placebo; per-sample allocation not given. Collection of the samples took place on day 63 after the first injection of vaccine or placebo. Assay: immunoSEQ multiplex PCR; the TCRdb copy retains only in-frame clones and omits some. Of just over 350,000 clones listed, about 85% are singletons. The specimen comprised peripheral blood, sampled in a trial of Ad26.COV2.S vaccine versus placebo. These receptor sequences come from a person between 18 and 65 years old who received the Ad26.COV2.S COVID-19 vaccine or a placebo.

This rearrangement joins TRBV30 to TRBJ2-3; 12 nucleotides align to TRBD2. The CDR3 sequence is 16 residues long. Per germline, CDR1 GTSNPN and CDR2 SVGIG (reference sequence). Germline trimming cut 2 bases from V and 5 bases from J; bases unmatched to any gene: 8. CDR3 coding DNA: TGTGCCTGGAGTCGCGGACTAGCGGGATCCGGAGATACGCAGTATTTT. It is translated as CAWSRGLAGSGDTQYF.

The chain carries TRBV25-1 and TRBJ1-1, with D possibly matching TRBD1 (5 bases). Germline CDR1 MGHDK, CDR2 SYGVNS. This CDR3 has 13 residues. The V end was cut by 4 bases, the J end by 4 bases, with 10 bases between. CDR3 nucleotide sequence: TGTGCCAGCAGTGCGGGCGGGGGCACTGAAGCTTTCTTT. Residues: CASSAGGGTEAFF.

The V call is TRBV30, the J call TRBJ1-2, with D uncertain. V was shortened by 4 bases and J by 2 bases, with 11 bases between the two germline ends. Germline V gene data show CDR1 as GTSNPN and CDR2 as SVGIG (reference sequence). The length of the CDR3 is 13 residues. The CDR3 reads CAWKAEKNYGYTF. The CDR3, as DNA: TGTGCCTGGAAAGCCGAGAAGAACTATGGCTACACCTTC.

V usage is TRBV28 and J usage is TRBJ2-1, with 7 bases that match TRBD2. Per the germline V gene, CDR1 is MDHEN and CDR2 is SYDVKM. V lost 2 bases, J lost 6 bases, and 4 bases stayed unmatched. This CDR3 has 14 amino acids. CDR3 nucleotides: TGTGCCAGCAGTTTAGGGCTAGCGGTCAATGAGCAGTTCTTC. Translation: CASSLGLAVNEQFF.

The V and J genes are TRBV7-2 and TRBJ2-7, with 7 bases lining up with TRBD1. Germline V CDR1 and CDR2: SGHTA, FQGNSA. J was trimmed by 5 bases and V by 4 bases; bases with no gene match: 2. The CDR3 runs 12 residues. As DNA, the CDR3 is TGTGCCAGCAGCTACACAGGGGACGAGCAGTACTTC. It encodes CASSYTGDEQYF.

The gene calls are TRBV9 and TRBJ1-5; D may be TRBD1 (6 bases). Germline V lookup: CDR1 SGDLS, CDR2 YYNGEE. The CDR3 consists of 15 residues. Here the CDR3 DNA reads TGTGCTAGCTATCGGGGCAGGGGAAGTAAGCAGCCCCAGCATTTT. Its protein is CASYRGRGSKQPQHF.

This clone came up many times. This rearrangement joins TRBV19 to TRBJ2-3, with 11 positions matching TRBD1. The junction had 5 bases not matched to a gene; V was cut back by 5 bases and J by 4 bases. Per the germline V gene, CDR1 is LNHDA and CDR2 is SQIVND (reference sequence). The CDR3 is 15 amino acids. The CDR3 region is CASSPGDRGSDTQYF. Here the CDR3 DNA reads TGTGCCAGTAGTCCAGGGGACAGGGGGTCAGATACGCAGTATTTT. Full variable domain (missing parts from reference TRBV19 and TRBJ2-3): DGGITQSPKYLFRKEGQNVTLSCEQNLNHDAMYWYRQDPGQGLRLIYYSQIVNDFQKGDIAEGYSVSREKKESFPLTVTSAQKNPTAFYLCASSPGDRGSDTQYFGPGTRLTVL.

This chain links TRBV5-4 with TRBJ1-1; TRBD1 matches 7 bases. The length of the CDR3 is 14 residues. With 4 bases clipped from V and 0 bases from J, the junction kept 3 bases outside the gene matches. Germline CDR1 SGHNT, CDR2 YYREEE (reference sequence). The CDR3 sequence is CASSVGQMNTEAFF. The CDR3 region has the DNA TGTGCCAGCAGCGTGGGACAGATGAACACTGAAGCTTTCTTT.

The chain recombines TRBV6-5 with TRBJ2-3; D unresolved. The CDR3 has 14 amino acids. V shed 6 bases and J shed 1 base, with 11 bases lying between them. Germline CDR1 and CDR2: MNHEY and SVGAGI. CDR3 amino acids: CASRTHIGTDTQYF. DNA for the CDR3: TGTGCCAGCAGAACCCATATAGGCACAGATACGCAGTATTTT.

V is TRBV28 and J is TRBJ2-1, with 10 bases lining up with TRBD2. Germline V CDR1 and CDR2: MDHEN, SYDVKM. Trimming cost V 5 bases and J 6 bases; bases outside gene matches: 4. The CDR3 is 14 amino acids. The CDR3 DNA is TGTGCCAGCAGTAGACTAGCGGGCGGCAATGAGCAGTTCTTC. This translates into CASSRLAGGNEQFF.

The chain links TRBV7-6 to TRBJ2-2; D might be TRBD1 (6 bases). The CDR3 consists of 16 residues. V lost 5 bases and J lost 5, with 18 bases in between. The germline V gene encodes CDR1 SGHVS and CDR2 FNYEAQ. This CDR3 reads CASSPMGDTLTGELFF. DNA for the CDR3: TGTGCCAGCAGCCCTATGGGGGACACTCTAACCGGGGAGCTGTTTTTT.

The V and J genes are TRBV27 and TRBJ1-1; TRBD1 matches at 10 bases. The germline CDR1 and CDR2 sequences are MNHEY and SMNVEV (reference sequence). Unmatched junction bases numbered 9, after V lost 2 bases and J lost 0 bases. The CDR3 spans 18 residues. The CDR3, as DNA: TGTGCCAGCAGTTTAAAACAGGGACAGGGGACCATGAACACTGAAGCTTTCTTT. It is translated as CASSLKQGQGTMNTEAFF.

This rearrangement joins TRBV20-1 to TRBJ2-3, with TRBD2 matching over 13 bases. V shed 3 bases and J 3 bases; nucleotides not matched to a gene: 3. The CDR3 sequence is 15 residues long. Germline-derived CDR1 and CDR2 are DFQATT and SNEGSKA (reference sequence). This chain's CDR3 is CSASGTSGMTDTQYF. CDR3 bases: TGCAGTGCTAGTGGGACTAGCGGGATGACAGATACGCAGTATTTT.

The chain uses TRBV5-4 and TRBJ2-1; 7 nucleotides agree with TRBD1. J gave up 3 bases and V 6 bases, and 3 bases lay outside the gene matches. Germline V lookup: CDR1 SGHNT, CDR2 YYREEE (reference sequence). The CDR3 is 13 residues long. CDR3 residues: CASTRDSYNEQFF. The DNA for the CDR3 is TGTGCCAGCACCCGGGACAGCTACAATGAGCAGTTCTTC.

The rearrangement links TRBV27 to TRBJ2-1; the D call may be TRBD1 or TRBD2 (7 bases each). This CDR3 is built from 14 residues. The V gene lost 6 bases and the J gene lost 10 bases, with 19 bases spanning the gap. CDR1 is MNHEY and CDR2 is SMNVEV in the germline V gene (reference sequence). CDR3 region: CASSFYAGGVEQFF. CDR3 sequence (DNA): TGTGCCAGCAGCTTCTACGCAGGGGGGGTGGAGCAGTTCTTC.

The V call is TRBV19, the J call TRBJ1-5; TRBD1 agrees at 7 bases. Germline V lookup: CDR1 LNHDA, CDR2 SQIVND (reference sequence). CDR3 length equals 14 residues. V gave up 7 bases and J gave up 4 bases; unmatched junction bases: 7. CDR3 in amino acids: CASTITGVNQPQHF. As DNA, the CDR3 is TGTGCCAGTACCATTACAGGGGTAAATCAGCCCCAGCATTTT.

The gene calls are TRBV10-3 and TRBJ1-1; D is perhaps TRBD1 (5 bases). This CDR3 contains 13 residues. Germline CDR1 is ENHRY and CDR2 is SYGVKD. V shed 7 bases and J shed 0 bases, with 9 bases lying between them. The CDR3 loop is CAITGGVNTEAFF. The CDR3 DNA is TGTGCCATCACCGGGGGAGTGAACACTGAAGCTTTCTTT.

The chain couples TRBV7-6 to TRBJ1-1; possibly TRBD1 for D (6 bases). V was clipped by 6 bases and J by 7 bases, with 15 bases between them. CDR3 length: 13 amino acids. From germline, CDR1 is SGHVS and CDR2 FNYEAQ. The CDR3 sequence is CASSSKGGSEAFF. The CDR3 DNA reads as TGTGCCAGCAGTAGTAAGGGGGGGAGTGAAGCTTTCTTT.